The 25 T cell receptor beta chains presented below share a single source sample, sequenced in a study of blood T cell repertoires in COVID-19. The data were produced by immunoSEQ multiplex PCR, yet TCRdb's version contains in-frame clones alone and is incomplete. The sample lists around 92,000 clones, 80% to 90% seen once, with approximately 5.5% in the top ten. Specimen: peripheral blood. The receptors come from a woman of 80 years or more with active COVID-19.

This clone has only one observation. The rearrangement joins TRBV19 to TRBJ2-1; 10 nucleotides line up with TRBD2. Germline CDR1 LNHDA, CDR2 SQIVND (reference sequence). The CDR3 sequence is 17 residues long. V trimming: 3 bases; J trimming: 1 base; junction bases outside the gene matches: 6. Here the CDR3 reads CASSIGSSGSSYNEQFF. Written as DNA, the CDR3 is TGTGCCAGTAGTATCGGGTCTAGCGGGAGTTCCTACAATGAGCAGTTCTTC.

The chain links TRBV2 to TRBJ2-5, with D possibly being TRBD2 (6 bases). This CDR3 is built from 13 residues. Germline CDR1 SNHLY, CDR2 FYNNEI. V lost 4 bases and J 4 bases, leaving 10 bases between the germline ends. CDR3: CASSGEGGETQYF. Written as DNA, the CDR3 is TGTGCCAGCAGTGGTGAGGGAGGAGAGACCCAGTACTTC.

This chain uses TRBV6-1 with TRBJ2-1, with TRBD2 matching 10 bases. CDR3 size: 16 residues. With 4 bases clipped from V and 4 bases from J, the junction kept 7 bases outside the gene matches. The germline V gene has CDR1 MNHNS and CDR2 SASEGT. The CDR3, as DNA: TGTGCCAGCAGTGGTTCTAGCGGGAGATGGTACAATGAGCAGTTCTTC. Protein product: CASSGSSGRWYNEQFF.

The J gene is TRBJ2-1, the V gene TRBV6-2 or TRBV6-3; 11 bases map to TRBD1. Trimming at V came to 0 bases and at J to 5 bases, leaving 3 bases not matched to a gene. Germline CDR1 reads MNHEY; CDR2 reads SVGEGT. This CDR3 is built from 16 residues. The CDR3 DNA is TGTGCCAGCAGTTACTCCTTGGGACAGGGGGACAATGAGCAGTTCTTC. Translated: CASSYSLGQGDNEQFF.

This clone was counted a single time. The chain is built from TRBV28 and TRBJ2-3, with D tentatively TRBD2 (5 bases). In germline, CDR1 is MDHEN, CDR2 SYDVKM. The CDR3 totals 14 residues. Between the trimmed V and J ends, which lost 2 bases and 6 bases, there was a span of 12 bases. The CDR3 loop is CASSLGGSKDTQYF. CDR3 sequence (DNA): TGTGCCAGCAGTTTAGGCGGGTCGAAGGATACGCAGTATTTT.

V usage is TRBV3-1 (or the pseudogene TRBV3-2) and J usage is TRBJ2-3, with TRBD2 matching over 9 bases. Germline V gene data show CDR1 as LGHDT and CDR2 as YNNKEL (reference sequence). The CDR3 has 15 residues. J gave up 5 bases and V 1 base, and 4 bases lay outside the gene matches. This CDR3 is CASSQASGVGDTQYF. In DNA form, the CDR3 reads TGTGCCAGCAGCCAAGCTAGCGGGGTGGGAGATACGCAGTATTTT.

V and J are TRBV7-6 and TRBJ2-7; 9 bases are shared with TRBD1. This CDR3 contains 15 residues. The germline gives CDR1 SGHVS, CDR2 FNYEAQ. The V gene end was trimmed by 5 bases and the J gene end by 5 bases; junction bases not matched to a gene: 10. CDR3 DNA sequence: TGTGCCAGCAGCCGCGCCGGGACAGGGTTCCACGAGCAGTACTTC. This gives the protein CASSRAGTGFHEQYF.

The genes are TRBV30 and TRBJ2-1; 8 positions agree with TRBD2. Germline CDR1 and CDR2: GTSNPN and SVGIG (reference sequence). The CDR3 contains 15 residues. V was pared by 5 bases and J by 0 bases, with 6 bases of the junction left unmatched. CDR3 residues: CAWFSGIRSYNEQFF. DNA for the CDR3: TGTGCCTGGTTTAGCGGGATACGCTCCTACAATGAGCAGTTCTTC.

The chain carries TRBV19 and TRBJ2-7; maybe TRBD1 (6 bases). The CDR3 totals 13 residues. V lost 11 bases and J lost 4, with 18 bases in between. Germline V gives CDR1 LNHDA, CDR2 SQIVND (reference sequence). This CDR3 reads CACRDTNGYEQYF. DNA of the CDR3: TGTGCCTGCCGGGACACCAATGGTTACGAGCAGTACTTC. Based on the CDR3 plus reference TRBV19 and TRBJ2-7, the full variable domain is DGGITQSPKYLFRKEGQNVTLSCEQNLNHDAMYWYRQDPGQGLRLIYYSQIVNDFQKGDIAEGYSVSREKKESFPLTVTSAQKNPTAFYLCACRDTNGYEQYFGPGTRLTVT.

The V and J genes are TRBV6-5 and TRBJ2-3, with D perhaps TRBD1 (6 bases). Germline CDR1 is MNHEY and CDR2 is SVGAGI. The CDR3 is 15 amino acids. V lost 4 bases, J lost 4 bases, and 15 bases lay in between. The CDR3 loop is CASSFRGGQADTQYF. The CDR3 DNA sequence: TGTGCCAGCAGTTTCCGTGGGGGACAAGCAGATACGCAGTATTTT.

The chain recombines TRBV7-9 with TRBJ2-5; 11 bases are a match to TRBD1. CDR1 SEHNR and CDR2 FQNEAQ come from the germline V gene (reference sequence). The CDR3 runs to 14 residues. Unmatched junction bases numbered 3, after V lost 4 bases and J lost 5 bases. This chain's CDR3 is CASSWTGGQETQYF. The CDR3 region has the DNA TGTGCCAGCAGCTGGACAGGGGGCCAGGAGACCCAGTACTTC.

The chain recombines TRBV2 with TRBJ2-5; the match to TRBD1 covers 8 bases. There are 16 residues in the CDR3. V was clipped by 6 bases and J by 9 bases; unmatched bases: 18. CDR1 and CDR2 from the germline V gene are SNHLY and FYNNEI. CDR3 sequence: CASSDPWGQAKRPQYF. CDR3 in DNA: TGTGCCAGCAGCGACCCCTGGGGACAGGCCAAGAGGCCCCAGTACTTC.

V gene TRBV4-1 combines with J gene TRBJ2-7; 7 nucleotides agree with TRBD2. Germline V CDR1 and CDR2: MGHRA, YSYEKL. This CDR3 is 16 amino acids long. The junction had 13 bases not matched to a gene; V was cut back by 4 bases and J by 4 bases. This chain's CDR3 is CASSPRRVAGSYEQYF. The CDR3 nucleotides are TGCGCCAGCAGCCCCCGGAGGGTAGCGGGCTCGTACGAGCAGTACTTC.

This clone occurred once. The chain couples TRBV15 to TRBJ2-2; maybe TRBD1 (6 bases). This CDR3 has 14 amino acids. The V gene lost 0 bases and the J gene lost 6 bases, with 8 bases spanning the gap. Germline loops: CDR1 LNHNV, CDR2 YYDKDF (reference sequence). CDR3: CATSRETGPGELFF. CDR3 DNA: TGTGCCACCAGCAGAGAAACAGGGCCCGGGGAGCTGTTTTTT.

The rearrangement uses TRBV5-4 and TRBJ2-1, with 12 positions matching TRBD2. V dropped 4 bases and J dropped 9; count of bases not matched to a gene: 11. This CDR3 has 16 residues. Germline V CDR1 and CDR2: SGHNT, YYREEE (reference sequence). This CDR3 reads CASSPRTSGGRGEQFF. Here the CDR3 DNA reads TGTGCCAGCAGCCCTCGCACTAGCGGGGGGAGGGGTGAGCAGTTCTTC.

The chain links TRBV7-2 to TRBJ2-1, with TRBD2 matching 12 bases. CDR3 length equals 15 residues. Germline lookup yields CDR1 SGHTA and CDR2 FQGNSA. The ends lost 3 bases at V and 6 bases at J; junction bases unmatched: 3. CDR3 sequence reads: CASSLRTSGINEQFF. As DNA, the CDR3 is TGTGCCAGCAGCTTGCGGACTAGCGGGATCAATGAGCAGTTCTTC.

The rearrangement joins TRBV2 to TRBJ2-1; unclear D gene. Germline V gene sequence: CDR1 SNHLY, CDR2 FYNNEI. V shed 5 bases and J shed 6 bases, with 11 bases lying between them. This CDR3 has 13 residues. CDR3 sequence (DNA): TGTGCCAGCAGTTCGTCAGGTACCAATGAGCAGTTCTTC. Its translation: CASSSSGTNEQFF.

The rearrangement joins TRBV29-1 to TRBJ1-5; perhaps TRBD1 as D (6 bases). This CDR3 is built from 14 residues. Deletions cut 6 bases from V and 4 bases from J, with 16 bases between. Germline-derived CDR1 and CDR2 are SQVTM and ANQGSEA. In DNA, the CDR3 is TGCAGCGTCACGGACAGCGCTTCTAATCAGCCCCAGCATTTT. The encoded protein is CSVTDSASNQPQHF.

The genes are TRBV19 and TRBJ2-3, with 8 bases aligning to TRBD1. The V gene's germline CDR1 is LNHDA and CDR2 SQIVND (reference sequence). This CDR3 contains 16 residues. The V and J ends lost 0 bases and 1 base, in that order; junction bases with no gene match: 3. CDR3 bases: TGTGCCAGTAGTATAGAGTCGACAGGGGGCACAGATACGCAGTATTTT. Residues: CASSIESTGGTDTQYF.

This chain uses TRBV30 with TRBJ1-6; the match to TRBD1 covers 7 bases. The germline gives CDR1 GTSNPN, CDR2 SVGIG (reference sequence). Germline trimming cut 3 bases from V and 2 bases from J; bases unmatched to any gene: 4. The CDR3 is made up of 15 amino acids. The CDR3 is CAWSEGTAYNSPLHF. The CDR3 DNA follows: TGTGCCTGGAGCGAAGGGACAGCCTATAATTCACCCCTCCACTTT.

The chain couples TRBV11-2 to TRBJ2-7, with 9 bases aligning to TRBD1. The CDR3 has 16 amino acids. Looked up from germline, CDR1 is SGHAT and CDR2 is FQNNGV. The J segment lost 3 bases and the V segment lost 0 bases, leaving 6 bases of the junction unmatched. The CDR3 nucleotides are TGTGCCAGCAGCTTAGAAACGGGACAGGGAATCTACGAGCAGTACTTC. It codes for CASSLETGQGIYEQYF.

The V gene is TRBV30, the J gene TRBJ1-1; 7 bases match TRBD1. Germline lookup yields CDR1 GTSNPN and CDR2 SVGIG (reference sequence). This CDR3 has 12 residues. V shed 4 bases and J 5 bases; nucleotides not matched to a gene: 4. The CDR3 DNA reads as TGTGCCTGGAATTCAGGGGGGACTGAAGCTTTCTTT. Protein: CAWNSGGTEAFF. The full variable domain, with the rest looked up from reference TRBV30 and TRBJ1-1, is SQTIHQWPATLVQPVGSPLSLECTVEGTSNPNLYWYRQAAGRGLQLLFYSVGIGQISSEVPQNLSASRPQDRQFILSSKKLLLSDSGFYLCAWNSGGTEAFFGQGTRLTVV.

V usage is TRBV27 and J usage is TRBJ2-2; TRBD1 aligns across 8 bases. The CDR3 extends over 15 amino acids. Losses at the gene ends were 5 bases for V and 3 bases for J; bases not matched to a gene: 5. Germline V lookup: CDR1 MNHEY, CDR2 SMNVEV (reference sequence). CDR3 sequence: CASSPTGVDTGELFF. The CDR3 region has the DNA TGTGCCAGCAGTCCGACAGGGGTGGACACCGGGGAGCTGTTTTTT.

The CDR3 region is CASSITGQGYGETQYF. The CDR3 bases are TGTGCCAGTAGTATCACGGGACAGGGATACGGAGAGACCCAGTACTTC. The V gene is TRBV19, the J gene TRBJ2-5; 9 nucleotides align to TRBD1. V lost 3 bases, J lost 4 bases, and 9 bases stayed unmatched. The germline CDR1 and CDR2 sequences are LNHDA and SQIVND (reference sequence). The CDR3 has 16 residues.

The chain combines TRBV18 with TRBJ1-1, with TRBD1 matching 8 bases. Losses at the gene ends were 3 bases for V and 0 bases for J; bases not matched to a gene: 6. The CDR3 length is 16 residues. The V gene's germline CDR1 is KGHSH and CDR2 LQKENI. The CDR3 loop is CASSPIGQGLNTEAFF. The CDR3 region has the DNA TGTGCCAGCTCACCTATCGGACAGGGCCTGAACACTGAAGCTTTCTTT.